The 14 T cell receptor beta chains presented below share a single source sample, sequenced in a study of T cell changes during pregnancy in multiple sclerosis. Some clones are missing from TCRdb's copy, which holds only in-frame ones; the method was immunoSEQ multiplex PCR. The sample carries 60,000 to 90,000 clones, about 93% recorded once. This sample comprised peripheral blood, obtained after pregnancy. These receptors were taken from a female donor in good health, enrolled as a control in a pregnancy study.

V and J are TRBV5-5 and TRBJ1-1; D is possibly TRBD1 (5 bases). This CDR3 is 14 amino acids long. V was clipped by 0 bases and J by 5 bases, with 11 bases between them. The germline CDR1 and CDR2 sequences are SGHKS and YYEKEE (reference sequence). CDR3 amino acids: CASSLVLSGTEAFF. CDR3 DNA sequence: TGTGCCAGCAGCTTGGTTCTCTCAGGGACTGAAGCTTTCTTT.

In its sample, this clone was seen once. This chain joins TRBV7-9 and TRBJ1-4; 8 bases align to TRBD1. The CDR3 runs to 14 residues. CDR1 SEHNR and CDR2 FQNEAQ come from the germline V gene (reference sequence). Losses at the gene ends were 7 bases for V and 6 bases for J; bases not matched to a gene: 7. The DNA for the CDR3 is TGTGCCAGCACCCGCAGGGGGCTGGATGAAAAACTGTTTTTT. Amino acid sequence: CASTRRGLDEKLFF.

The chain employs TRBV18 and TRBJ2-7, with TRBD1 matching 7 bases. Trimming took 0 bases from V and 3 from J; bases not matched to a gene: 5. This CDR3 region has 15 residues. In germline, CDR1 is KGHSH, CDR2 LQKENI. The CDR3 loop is CASSPPTGALYEQYF. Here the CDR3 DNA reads TGTGCCAGCTCACCACCCACAGGGGCCCTCTACGAGCAGTACTTC.

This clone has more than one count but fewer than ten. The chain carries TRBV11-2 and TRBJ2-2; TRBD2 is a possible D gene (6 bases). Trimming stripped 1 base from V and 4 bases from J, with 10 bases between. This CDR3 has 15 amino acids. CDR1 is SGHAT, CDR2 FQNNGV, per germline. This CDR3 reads CASSLGRERTGELFF. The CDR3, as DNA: TGTGCCAGCAGCTTAGGTCGGGAGCGCACCGGGGAGCTGTTTTTT.

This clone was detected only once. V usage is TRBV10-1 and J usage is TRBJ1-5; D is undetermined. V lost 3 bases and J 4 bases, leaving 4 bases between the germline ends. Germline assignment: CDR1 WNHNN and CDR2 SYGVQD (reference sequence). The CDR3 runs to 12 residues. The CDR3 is CASSDRNQPQHF. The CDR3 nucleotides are TGCGCCAGCAGTGATAGAAATCAGCCCCAGCATTTT.

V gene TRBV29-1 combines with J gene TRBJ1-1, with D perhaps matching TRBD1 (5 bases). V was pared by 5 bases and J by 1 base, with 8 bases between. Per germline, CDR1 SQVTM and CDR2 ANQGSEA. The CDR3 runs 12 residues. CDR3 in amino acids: CSVTQGNTEAFF. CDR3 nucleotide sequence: TGCAGCGTTACCCAGGGGAACACTGAAGCTTTCTTT.

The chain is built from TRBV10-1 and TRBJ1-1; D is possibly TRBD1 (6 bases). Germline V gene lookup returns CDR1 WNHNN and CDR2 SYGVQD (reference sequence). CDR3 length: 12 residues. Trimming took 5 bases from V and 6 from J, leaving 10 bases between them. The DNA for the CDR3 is TGCGCCAGCAGTAGGGGGTCGGCTGAAGCTTTCTTT. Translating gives CASSRGSAEAFF.

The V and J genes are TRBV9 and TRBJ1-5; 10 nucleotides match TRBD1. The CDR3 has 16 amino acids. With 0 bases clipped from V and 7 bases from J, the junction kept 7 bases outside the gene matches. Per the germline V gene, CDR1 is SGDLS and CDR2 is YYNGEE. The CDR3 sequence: CASSVGTGGSGQPQHF. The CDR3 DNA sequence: TGTGCCAGCAGCGTAGGGACAGGGGGTTCGGGACAGCCCCAGCATTTT.

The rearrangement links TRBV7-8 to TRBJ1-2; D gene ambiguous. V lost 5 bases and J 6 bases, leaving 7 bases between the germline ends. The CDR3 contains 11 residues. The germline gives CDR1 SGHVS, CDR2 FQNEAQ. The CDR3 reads CASSPLDGYTF. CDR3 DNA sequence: TGTGCCAGCAGCCCTCTCGATGGCTACACCTTC.

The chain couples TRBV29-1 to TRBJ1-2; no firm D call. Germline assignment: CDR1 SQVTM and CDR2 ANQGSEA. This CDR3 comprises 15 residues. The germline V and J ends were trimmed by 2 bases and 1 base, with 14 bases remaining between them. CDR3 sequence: CSVESRGRDNYGYTF. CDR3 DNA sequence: TGCAGCGTTGAATCGAGAGGGAGAGATAACTATGGCTACACCTTC.

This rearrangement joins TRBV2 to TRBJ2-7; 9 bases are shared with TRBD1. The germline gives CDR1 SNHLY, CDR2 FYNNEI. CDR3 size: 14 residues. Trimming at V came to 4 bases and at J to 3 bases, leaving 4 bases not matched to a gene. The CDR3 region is CASSAGTGNYEQYF. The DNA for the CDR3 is TGTGCCAGCAGTGCTGGGACAGGGAACTACGAGCAGTACTTC.

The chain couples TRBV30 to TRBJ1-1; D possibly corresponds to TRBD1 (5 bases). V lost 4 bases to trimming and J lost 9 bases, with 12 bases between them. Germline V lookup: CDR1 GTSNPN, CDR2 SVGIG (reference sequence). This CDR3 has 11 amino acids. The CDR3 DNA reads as TGTGCCTGGATTCCAGGGCACCAAGCTTTCTTT. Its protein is CAWIPGHQAFF.

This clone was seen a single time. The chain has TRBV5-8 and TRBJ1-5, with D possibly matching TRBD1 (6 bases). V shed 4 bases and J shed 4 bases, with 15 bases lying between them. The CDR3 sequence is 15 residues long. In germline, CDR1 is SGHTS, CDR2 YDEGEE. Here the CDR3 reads CASSGRDTYNQPQHF. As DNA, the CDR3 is TGTGCCAGCAGCGGCCGGGACACCTATAATCAGCCCCAGCATTTT.

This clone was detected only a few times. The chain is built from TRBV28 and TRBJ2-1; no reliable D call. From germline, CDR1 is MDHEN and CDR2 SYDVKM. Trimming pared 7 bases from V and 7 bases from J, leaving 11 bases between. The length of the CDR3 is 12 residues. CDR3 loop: CASTESWNEQFF. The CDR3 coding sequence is TGTGCCAGCACGGAGTCTTGGAATGAGCAGTTCTTC.